The 18 T cell receptor beta chains below all came from one sample that was sequenced in a study of T-cell reconstitution after alpha-beta-depleted transplantation in children. The TCRbeta library was prepared with unique molecular identifiers. TCRdb re-called the PCR reads with MiXCR, one entry per CDR3 protein. Of some 150,000 distinct CDR3 sequences in the sample, about 9% were seen once. Sequencing was performed on PBMCs, mostly from graft donor cells, taken 180 days after TCRalphabeta/CD19-depleted stem cell transplant. These receptors originate from a female patient aged 2 to 10 who had a stem cell transplant for congenital amegakaryocytic thrombocytopenia, so the T cells may come from the graft donor.

At least ten counts were recorded for this clonotype. The chain uses TRBV25-1 and TRBJ1-1, with TRBD1 as a possible D gene (5 bases). The CDR3 contains 13 residues. The ends were cut back, 6 bases at V and 1 base at J, with 9 bases in the middle. Germline CDR1 MGHDK, CDR2 SYGVNS. CDR3 in DNA: TGTGCCAGCAGCTGGACACGGAACACTGAAGCTTTCTTT. Translated: CASSWTRNTEAFF.

Ten or more counts support this clonotype. This chain connects TRBV28 to TRBJ2-5; 7 bases map to TRBD2. There are 16 residues in the CDR3. With 6 bases clipped from V and 3 bases from J, the junction kept 13 bases outside the gene matches. Looked up from germline, CDR1 is MDHEN and CDR2 is SYDVKM. The CDR3 DNA reads as TGTGCCAGCAGCCGCAGGCTTAGCGGGTTAAAAGAGACCCAGTACTTC. It is translated as CASSRRLSGLKETQYF.

In this sample, this clonotype turned up a few times. The chain combines TRBV12-3 or TRBV12-4 with TRBJ2-2; possibly TRBD2 for D (5 bases). This CDR3 region has 17 residues. With 6 bases removed from V and 5 bases from J, the gap between germline ends came to 22 bases. As DNA, the CDR3 is TGTGCCAGCAGCTCGGCGGAGGTGGTCCTCGGGACCGGGGAGCTGTTTTTT. This sequence encodes CASSSAEVVLGTGELFF.

This clonotype was observed many times. This chain uses TRBV12-3 or TRBV12-4 with TRBJ2-1, with D unclear. CDR3 length: 11 residues. V gave up 5 bases and J gave up 10 bases, with 9 bases separating them. The CDR3 nucleotides read TGTGCCAGCAGTATCCGGGTAGAGCAGTTCTTC. This codes for CASSIRVEQFF.

This clonotype has at least ten counts. V usage is TRBV28 and J usage is TRBJ2-1, with 10 bases identical to TRBD1. This CDR3 region has 14 residues. The ends lost 8 bases at V and 4 bases at J; junction bases unmatched: 5. Per the germline V gene, CDR1 is MDHEN and CDR2 is SYDVKM. This CDR3 reads CASRTGGRYNEQFF. CDR3 in DNA: TGTGCCAGCCGGACAGGGGGTAGGTACAATGAGCAGTTCTTC.

J is TRBJ2-2 and V is TRBV30; no firm D call. V was clipped by 1 base and J by 4 bases, with 10 bases between them. The germline V gene has CDR1 GTSNPN and CDR2 SVGIG (reference sequence). The CDR3 totals 14 residues. CDR3 protein: CAWSEIWGTGELFF. The CDR3 DNA is TGTGCCTGGAGTGAGATATGGGGCACCGGGGAGCTGTTTTTT.

This clonotype was seen more than once but under ten times. The chain links TRBV28 to TRBJ2-1; D gene ambiguous. The CDR3 covers 13 residues. Deletions cut 4 bases from V and 3 bases from J, with 7 bases between. CDR1 and CDR2 from the germline V gene are MDHEN and SYDVKM. Here the CDR3 reads CASSWFGYNEQFF. The DNA of the CDR3 is TGTGCCAGCAGTTGGTTCGGCTACAATGAGCAGTTCTTC.

This clonotype was found many times. This chain uses TRBV5-1 with TRBJ2-1, with D unclear. The CDR3 length is 16 residues. The germline V and J ends were trimmed by 0 bases and 3 bases, with 13 bases remaining between them. Per germline, CDR1 SGHRS and CDR2 YFSETQ. CDR3 coding DNA: TGCGCCAGCAGCTTGGATCCCGGGTACCTCTACAATGAGCAGTTCTTC. Residues: CASSLDPGYLYNEQFF.

This clonotype has ten or more counts. The chain uses TRBV20-1 and TRBJ1-4; 8 bases fit TRBD1. The CDR3 is 15 amino acids. J lost 3 bases, V lost 5 bases, and 8 bases had no gene match. Germline lookup yields CDR1 DFQATT and CDR2 SNEGSKA (reference sequence). The CDR3 region is CSASGTGEANEKLFF. CDR3 in DNA: TGCAGTGCTTCCGGGACAGGCGAGGCTAATGAAAAACTGTTTTTT.

This clonotype came up many times. The CDR3 is CASNKGGVHYNEQFF. The CDR3, as DNA: TGTGCCAGCAATAAAGGCGGGGTGCACTACAATGAGCAGTTCTTC. The gene calls are TRBV12-3 or TRBV12-4 and TRBJ2-1; D might be TRBD2 (6 bases). The CDR3 runs 15 residues. Trimming cost V 7 bases and J 3 bases, with 16 bases left between them.

This clonotype was observed many times. The rearrangement uses TRBV29-1 and TRBJ2-2; D might be TRBD1 (6 bases). This CDR3 is 13 amino acids long. Germline values: CDR1 SQVTM, CDR2 ANQGSEA. Trimming removed 4 bases from V and 4 bases from J, with 10 bases in between. CDR3 loop: CSVGNRATGELFF. The CDR3 bases are TGCAGCGTTGGCAACAGGGCCACCGGGGAGCTGTTTTTT.

This clonotype was counted ten times or more. The CDR3 DNA is TGCAGTGCCAGGCGGCTCAAATTACAGGTCTCCTACGAGCAGTACTTC. Amino acids: CSARRLKLQVSYEQYF. The chain links TRBV20-1 to TRBJ2-7; TRBD1 is a possible D gene (5 bases). The V end lost 6 bases, the J end lost 0 bases, and 21 bases lay between the germline ends. CDR3 length: 16 amino acids. The V gene's germline CDR1 is DFQATT and CDR2 SNEGSKA (reference sequence).

This clonotype was recorded many times. This rearrangement joins TRBV7-9 to TRBJ2-7; no clear D gene. The CDR3 is 17 residues long. V was shortened by 1 base and J by 0 bases, with 16 bases between the two germline ends. CDR1 and CDR2 (germline): SEHNR, FQNEAQ (reference sequence). The CDR3 is CASSLGLGEMDSYEQYF. The CDR3 region has the DNA TGTGCCAGCAGCTTAGGTCTTGGCGAGATGGACTCCTACGAGCAGTACTTC.

This clonotype was found many times. The chain links TRBV3-1 to TRBJ2-1; 7 bases are shared with TRBD2. The CDR3 has 16 residues. The germline V gene has CDR1 LGHDT and CDR2 YNNKEL (reference sequence). J gave up 4 bases and V 4 bases, and 10 bases lay outside the gene matches. CDR3 sequence: CASSLRSAGVYNEQFF. The CDR3 region has the DNA TGTGCCAGCAGCCTCCGCTCGGCGGGAGTATACAATGAGCAGTTCTTC.

This clonotype turned up a few times. CDR3 region: CASSQDTLYYEQYF. The CDR3 DNA reads TGTGCCAGCAGCCAAGATACGCTTTACTACGAGCAGTACTTC. This sequence joins TRBV4-2 and TRBJ2-7, with D hard to call. CDR1 is LGHNA, CDR2 YNFKEQ, per germline. This CDR3 has 14 residues. V shed 0 bases and J shed 3 bases, with 9 bases lying between them.

Comment on this clonotype: The germline gene is not matched at one end of the junction; a read error may be the cause. The chain joins TRBV12-3 or TRBV12-4 to TRBJ1-5; D is uncertain. The CDR3 extends over 12 amino acids. Written as DNA, the CDR3 is TGTGCCAGCCGTCCGCTCGGTCAGCCCCAGCATTTC. Translated: CASRPLGQPQHF.

The chain recombines TRBV28 with TRBJ1-4, with D maybe TRBD1 (5 bases). CDR3 length: 14 amino acids. Germline V gene lookup returns CDR1 MDHEN and CDR2 SYDVKM. V lost 5 bases, J lost 2 bases, and 9 bases lay in between. The CDR3 loop reads CASSKGHTNEKLFF. CDR3 coding DNA: TGTGCCAGCAGTAAAGGACATACTAATGAAAAACTGTTTTTT.

The V and J genes are TRBV7-9 and TRBJ2-1; no clear D. Trimming left V 5 bases short and J 12 bases short, with 23 bases between. The CDR3 runs to 15 residues. Germline V lookup: CDR1 SEHNR, CDR2 FQNEAQ (reference sequence). Written as DNA, the CDR3 is TGTGCCAGCAGCCGCACTTATGATTTCCCTCGTGGGCAGTTCTTC. It specifies CASSRTYDFPRGQFF.